The 17 T cell receptor beta chains reported below all come from one sample, sequenced in a study of blood T cell repertoires in COVID-19. Assay: immunoSEQ multiplex PCR; the TCRdb copy retains only in-frame clones and omits some. The table lists around 95,000 clones, 80% to 90% of them singletons. Sequencing was performed on peripheral blood. These receptors were taken from a human donor in a cohort sampled during active COVID-19.

This chain connects TRBV7-9 to TRBJ2-1; 10 bases fit TRBD2. CDR1 is SEHNR, CDR2 FQNEAQ, per germline (reference sequence). The CDR3 extends over 16 amino acids. The trim removed 6 bases at V and 8 bases at J, leaving 13 bases unmatched. CDR3 residues: CASRGIGLAGVYEQFF. Here the CDR3 DNA reads TGTGCCAGCAGGGGAATCGGGCTAGCGGGAGTCTATGAGCAGTTCTTC.

This clone has a handful of counts. This chain connects TRBV11-2 to TRBJ1-1; D gene uncertain. There are 14 residues in the CDR3. Germline lookup yields CDR1 SGHAT and CDR2 FQNNGV. The V end lost 1 base, the J end lost 1 base, and 7 bases lay between the germline ends. This CDR3 is CASSLGYGNTEAFF. CDR3 bases: TGTGCCAGCAGCTTAGGGTACGGGAACACTGAAGCTTTCTTT.

V usage is TRBV7-3 and J usage is TRBJ2-1, with TRBD1 as a possible D gene (6 bases). This CDR3 contains 14 residues. Germline assignment: CDR1 SGHTA and CDR2 FQGTGA. Trimming stripped 5 bases from V and 2 bases from J, with 10 bases between. In DNA form, the CDR3 reads TGTGCCAGCAGCCATAACAGGGCCTACAATGAGCAGTTCTTC. Its protein product is CASSHNRAYNEQFF.

The DNA for the CDR3 is TGTGCCAGCAGTGTCGGAATGCCTGGGCGCTACGAGCAGTACTTC. Protein product: CASSVGMPGRYEQYF. The chain couples TRBV6-2 or TRBV6-3 to TRBJ2-7; D call uncertain. The CDR3 covers 15 residues. V was clipped by 5 bases and J by 3 bases, with 17 bases between them. Germline assignment: CDR1 MNHEY and CDR2 SVGEGT.

The chain is built from TRBV28 and TRBJ2-7, with 7 bases that match TRBD1. CDR1 is MDHEN, CDR2 SYDVKM, per germline. The junction had 3 bases not matched to a gene; V was cut back by 5 bases and J by 5 bases. The CDR3 covers 12 residues. The CDR3 loop reads CASSDRAHEQYF. CDR3 sequence (DNA): TGTGCCAGCAGTGACAGGGCCCACGAGCAGTACTTC.

The chain uses TRBV3-1 (or the pseudogene TRBV3-2) and TRBJ2-1; maybe TRBD2 (6 bases). Between the trimmed V and J ends, which lost 1 base and 6 bases, there was a span of 13 bases. Germline CDR1 reads LGHDT; CDR2 reads YNNKEL (reference sequence). The CDR3 totals 15 residues. The CDR3 loop is CASSQVLRDRNEQFF. CDR3 coding DNA: TGTGCCAGCAGCCAAGTATTGCGGGACCGCAATGAGCAGTTCTTC.

This sequence joins TRBV7-2 and TRBJ2-7; D possibly corresponds to TRBD1 (7 bases). Per germline, CDR1 SGHTA and CDR2 FQGNSA. The CDR3 is 18 amino acids. Trimming pared 5 bases from V and 2 bases from J, leaving 25 bases between. The CDR3 sequence: CASSPRASGAGGPYEQYF. In DNA, the CDR3 is TGTGCCAGCAGCCCCCGCGCCTCGGGAGCAGGGGGACCCTACGAGCAGTACTTC.

V and J are TRBV7-3 and TRBJ2-5; 9 bases match TRBD1. V was pared by 4 bases and J by 5 bases, with 14 bases of the junction left unmatched. Germline loops: CDR1 SGHTA, CDR2 FQGTGA. The CDR3 has 17 residues. The CDR3 DNA is TGTGCCAGCAGCTCGAGGGGACAGGGAGGAGATCCGGAGACCCAGTACTTC. Protein sequence: CASSSRGQGGDPETQYF.

V gene TRBV28 combines with J gene TRBJ1-5, with 9 positions matching TRBD1. V trimming: 5 bases; J trimming: 10 bases; junction bases outside the gene matches: 9. CDR1 is MDHEN, CDR2 SYDVKM, per germline. The CDR3 runs to 14 residues. The CDR3 DNA is TGTGCCAGCAGTCCAGGGACAGGGTTTCAACCCCAGCATTTT. Encoded protein: CASSPGTGFQPQHF.

This clone was observed a handful of times. The rearrangement joins TRBV20-1 to TRBJ2-7; no reliable D call. CDR3 length equals 11 residues. From germline, CDR1 is DFQATT and CDR2 SNEGSKA (reference sequence). V was pared by 3 bases and J by 5 bases, with 8 bases between. The CDR3 coding sequence is TGCAGTGCTAGTGGTGAGAACGAGCAGTACTTC. Amino acids: CSASGENEQYF.

This chain links TRBV28 with TRBJ2-1; the match to TRBD2 covers 12 bases. V lost 6 bases to trimming and J lost 7 bases; unmatched junction nucleotides: 7. The CDR3 extends over 15 amino acids. CDR1 is MDHEN, CDR2 SYDVKM, per germline. DNA of the CDR3: TGTGCCAGCAGAGAGACTAGCGGGAGAATTAATGAGCAGTTCTTC. It encodes CASRETSGRINEQFF.

This clone was detected only once. V gene TRBV5-5 combines with J gene TRBJ2-7; 7 bases map to TRBD1. Germline CDR1 and CDR2: SGHKS and YYEKEE (reference sequence). This CDR3 region has 14 residues. After removal of 0 bases from V and 2 bases from J, the junction contained 2 bases not matched to a gene. CDR3 sequence reads: CASSLGQGAYEQYF. The CDR3 DNA follows: TGTGCCAGCAGCTTGGGGCAGGGGGCCTACGAGCAGTACTTC.

This chain uses TRBV4-1 with TRBJ2-1; D ambiguous. V gave up 0 bases and J gave up 3 bases, with 15 bases separating them. The CDR3 runs 17 residues. Germline-derived CDR1 and CDR2 are MGHRA and YSYEKL. The DNA of the CDR3 is TGCGCCAGCAGCCAAGAGTATAAGCCGCGGCTCTACAATGAGCAGTTCTTC. This translates into CASSQEYKPRLYNEQFF.

This chain joins TRBV5-1 and TRBJ2-1; D might be TRBD2 (6 bases). Trimming removed 0 bases from V and 0 bases from J, with 13 bases in between. The germline V gene encodes CDR1 SGHRS and CDR2 YFSETQ. The CDR3 contains 17 residues. The CDR3 here is CASSLAGGIGSYNEQFF. The CDR3 nucleotides read TGCGCCAGCAGCTTGGCCGGCGGGATTGGCTCCTACAATGAGCAGTTCTTC.

The chain employs TRBV10-3 and TRBJ2-3; D is perhaps TRBD2 (5 bases). Germline loops: CDR1 ENHRY, CDR2 SYGVKD. This CDR3 contains 16 residues. V was clipped by 6 bases and J by 0 bases, with 16 bases between them. CDR3 sequence: CAIRLQSGSSTDTQYF. CDR3 nucleotide sequence: TGTGCCATCAGGCTGCAAAGCGGCTCTAGCACAGATACGCAGTATTTT.

The chain couples TRBV7-3 to TRBJ2-1; 8 bases match TRBD2. The CDR3 has 16 residues. Germline V gives CDR1 SGHTA, CDR2 FQGTGA. Losses at the gene ends were 5 bases for V and 0 bases for J; bases not matched to a gene: 6. The CDR3 bases are TGTGCCAGCAGCAAGACTAGCGAAGGCTCCTACAATGAGCAGTTCTTC. Translated, it gives CASSKTSEGSYNEQFF.

CDR3 protein: CASSFRGGIYNEQFF. CDR3 DNA sequence: TGTGCCAGCAGCTTTAGGGGGGGCATCTACAATGAGCAGTTCTTC. This chain connects TRBV5-4 to TRBJ2-1, with D possibly TRBD2 on 7 matching bases. The CDR3 consists of 15 residues. Germline CDR1 reads SGHNT; CDR2 reads YYREEE (reference sequence). V was shortened by 2 bases and J by 3 bases, with 12 bases between the two germline ends. Supplemented by reference TRBV5-4 and TRBJ2-1, the full variable domain reads ETGVTQSPTHLIKTRGQQVTLRCSSQSGHNTVSWYQQALGQGPQFIFQYYREEENGRGNFPPRFSGLQFPNYSSELNVNALELDDSALYLCASSFRGGIYNEQFFGPGTRLTVL.